This is a list of T cell receptor beta chains from one sample in a study of beta chain features in type 1 diabetes. Using immunoSEQ multiplex PCR, the repertoire was profiled, and TCRdb retains in-frame clones only, with some absent. The table records approximately 250,000 clones, 13% to 15% of them present only once. Sample: naive CD4+ T cells from blood. Receptor source: a woman aged 40 to 55 in good health. Each CDR3 is given with its conserved first and last residue. The order of the fields is J gene, clone size, V gene, CDR3 protein. Clone size, where shown, is once, few, many, or a class for clones that have expanded.

TRBJ2-2	few	TRBV9	CASSVDPDRSRTGELFF
TRBJ1-5	few	TRBV2	CASSLLGGGVGQPQHF
TRBJ2-1	few	TRBV4-3	CASSQDEGGVIYNEQFF
TRBJ1-5	-	TRBV6-5	CASSYAATGGRPQHF
TRBJ1-1	many	TRBV29-1	CSVRTGGTEAFF
TRBJ1-2	-	TRBV5-1	CASSLLQGAVGYTF
TRBJ2-7	-	TRBV5-1	CASSPRQGRYEQYF
-	few	TRBV7-2	CASSPPTYEQYF
TRBJ2-7	few	TRBV7-9	CASSLAVGSGGTYEQYF
TRBJ1-1	few	TRBV7-9	CASSFEGAGTEAFF
TRBJ2-2	few	TRBV21-1	CASSIPTNTGELFF
TRBJ1-4	-	TRBV2	CASRKHGGEKLFF
TRBJ1-3	-	TRBV9	CASSVEQGSGNTIYF
TRBJ2-7	many	TRBV7-2	CASTEDRIYEQYF
TRBJ1-2	-	TRBV29-1	CSVSGGVNYGYTF
TRBJ2-3	-	TRBV6-5	CASSTQGAVTDTQYF
TRBJ2-2	few	TRBV5-4	CASNPGLGNTGELFF
TRBJ1-3	-	TRBV5-1	CASSLGTVGSGNTIYF
TRBJ2-2	few	TRBV5-4	CASTPAGATGGTGELFF
TRBJ2-2	-	TRBV2	CASSERQGPGELFF
TRBJ1-4	-	TRBV5-4	CASSWDRSNEKLFF
TRBJ1-6	-	TRBV19	CARWTGAFSYNSPLHF
TRBJ1-2	few	TRBV7-9	CASSYRHLEGYGYTF
TRBJ2-1	-	TRBV9	CASSVRGGRLWGEQFF
TRBJ2-3	-	TRBV5-1	CASSPLGTSGASTDTQYF
TRBJ2-1	-	TRBV19	CASQISRLAGESYNEQFF
TRBJ1-2	-	TRBV5-4	CASSRGALSYGYTF
TRBJ2-1	-	TRBV7-8	CASTTQGEQFF
TRBJ2-2	-	TRBV7-2	CASSLTANTGELFF
TRBJ2-2	-	TRBV5-1	CASSYRDRVSGELFF
TRBJ2-5	-	TRBV19	CASSIVGGGETQYF
TRBJ1-6	-	TRBV27	CASSLSPGQSSSYNSPLHF
TRBJ2-1	-	TRBV27	CASSSTSGGVHYNEQFF
TRBJ1-2	few	TRBV13	CASSRGTVVNYGYTF
TRBJ1-3	few	TRBV15	CATGIFEGDTIYF
TRBJ1-2	-	TRBV2	CASSNGGFYGYTF
TRBJ1-1	-	TRBV14	CASSQEVVGEENTEAFF
TRBJ1-1	-	TRBV27	CASKGQGIAEAFF
TRBJ2-7	-	TRBV7-9	CASSLAVGTSYEQYF
TRBJ2-1	-	TRBV2	CASSTQGLRYFSEQFF
TRBJ2-2	few	TRBV7-9	CASSRIDQGTGELFF
TRBJ2-7	few	TRBV13	CASSSRWTAKYEQYF
TRBJ2-7	once	TRBV9	CASSVGPSPLLYEQYF